Presented here are 23 T cell receptor beta chains from one specimen sequenced in a study of T cells in Graves' hyperthyroidism and ophthalmopathy. TCR beta CDR3 region amplification was performed from RNA transcripts. First-round RT-PCR targeting the TCR CDR3 was performed with the HTBI primer set. TCRdb re-derived calls from the multiplex PCR reads in MiXCR, one entry per CDR3 protein. The profile shows roughly 500,000 distinct CDR3 sequences, around 45% of them singletons. The specimen sequenced was peripheral blood or thyroid tissue (not recorded which). These receptors came from an adult woman with Graves' disease, either hyperthyroidism or ophthalmopathy (not recorded which).

Ten or more counts support this clonotype. The rearrangement uses TRBV4-1 and TRBJ1-4, with a tentative D call TRBD1 (5 bases). The CDR3 sequence is 14 residues long. Germline-derived CDR1 and CDR2 are MGHRA and YSYEKL. Trimming shortened V by 7 bases and J by 7 bases, and 16 bases separated the two germline ends. The CDR3, as DNA: TGCGCCAGCACCCCTCTGGGGGAGGGTGAAAAACTGTTTTTT. This encodes CASTPLGEGEKLFF.

This clonotype was found a few times. The chain couples TRBV9 to TRBJ1-2, with D perhaps TRBD1 (5 bases). CDR3 length equals 15 residues. CDR1 is SGDLS, CDR2 YYNGEE, per germline. V dropped 4 bases and J dropped 7 bases, with 20 bases sitting between them. DNA for the CDR3: TGTGCCAGCAGCTTAGTTCCCCTCGGGGGGTCTGGCTACACCTTC. Its protein is CASSLVPLGGSGYTF.

The chain has TRBV10-3 and TRBJ2-5, with 13 bases identical to TRBD2. The CDR3 totals 18 residues. With V trimmed by 5 bases and J by 7 bases, 16 bases remained unmatched. Looked up from germline, CDR1 is ENHRY and CDR2 is SYGVKD. The CDR3 spells CAISNGLAGVQGAGTQYF. CDR3 coding DNA: TGTGCCATCAGTAACGGACTAGCGGGGGTCCAAGGAGCGGGGACCCAGTACTTC.

This clonotype was recorded many times. V is TRBV7-9 and J is TRBJ2-5; D call uncertain. This CDR3 is 13 amino acids long. From germline, CDR1 is SEHNR and CDR2 FQNEAQ (reference sequence). V was shortened by 7 bases and J by 5 bases, with 14 bases between the two germline ends. This CDR3 is CASIAPRWETQYF. CDR3 DNA sequence: TGTGCCAGCATTGCCCCGCGGTGGGAGACCCAGTACTTC.

The rearrangement links TRBV10-3 to TRBJ2-7, with 7 bases aligning to TRBD1. This CDR3 is built from 14 residues. Germline values: CDR1 ENHRY, CDR2 SYGVKD. V lost 2 bases and J lost 0; bases outside the gene matches: 1. The CDR3 bases are TGTGCCATCAGTGAGGGGGACAGCTCCTACGAGCAGTACTTC. This codes for CAISEGDSSYEQYF.

This clonotype has a count of ten or more. The chain joins TRBV6-5 to TRBJ1-1; TRBD1 is a possible D gene (5 bases). V lost 4 bases and J lost 8, with 14 bases in between. The CDR3 sequence is 13 residues long. Germline V gives CDR1 MNHEY, CDR2 SVGAGI. The CDR3 region is CASSSLGASEAFF. CDR3 sequence (DNA): TGTGCCAGCAGTTCCCTCGGGGCTTCCGAAGCTTTCTTT.

The table lists this clonotype with a few counts. This chain connects TRBV2 to TRBJ1-2, with a tentative D call TRBD1 (5 bases). The CDR3 is 14 residues long. Per the germline V gene, CDR1 is SNHLY and CDR2 is FYNNEI. The germline V and J ends were trimmed by 7 bases and 8 bases, with 20 bases remaining between them. The CDR3 nucleotides read TGTGCCAGCAAGGGGATGACATCATCCAGCGGCTACACCTTC. Encoded protein: CASKGMTSSSGYTF.

This clonotype was recorded many times. The chain is built from TRBV5-4 and TRBJ2-7; the D gene is possibly TRBD2 (5 bases). The V and J ends lost 3 bases and 5 bases respectively, with 18 bases between them. The CDR3 runs 15 residues. Germline CDR1 and CDR2: SGHNT and YYREEE (reference sequence). The CDR3 sequence: CASSSGVTKTNEQYF. The CDR3 nucleotides are TGTGCCAGCAGCTCCGGGGTCACAAAGACAAACGAGCAGTACTTC.

This clonotype was picked up a small number of times. Given a much more abundant clone one base away, this may be a read error. The genes are TRBV10-3 and TRBJ1-5; tentative D call: TRBD1 (5 bases). Germline loops: CDR1 ENHRY, CDR2 SYGVKD. Between the trimmed V and J ends, which lost 3 bases and 10 bases, there was a span of 13 bases. The CDR3 sequence is 13 residues long. The CDR3 coding sequence is TGTGCCATCAGTGAAGCGGGGCAGTCTCCCCAGCATTTT. Its protein is CAISEAGQSPQHF.

The chain joins TRBV6-5 to TRBJ2-5, with D uncertain. The germline V gene encodes CDR1 MNHEY and CDR2 SVGAGI. V lost 4 bases and J 5 bases, leaving 20 bases between the germline ends. CDR3 length: 16 amino acids. CDR3 region: CASSLEWRGFEETQYF. DNA for the CDR3: TGTGCCAGCAGTTTAGAATGGCGAGGTTTCGAGGAGACCCAGTACTTC.

This clonotype was observed once. V is TRBV7-9 and J is TRBJ2-2; TRBD2 matches 11 bases. Germline CDR1 is SEHNR and CDR2 is FQNEAQ (reference sequence). CDR3 length: 18 amino acids. The J segment lost 1 base and the V segment lost 3 bases, leaving 7 bases of the junction unmatched. The CDR3 nucleotides are TGTGCCAGCAGCTTCCTAGCGGGAGGTTCCCTGAACACCGGGGAGCTGTTTTTT. Translation gives CASSFLAGGSLNTGELFF.

This clonotype showed up just once. The V call is TRBV2, the J call TRBJ2-5; D unclear. The CDR3 is 13 residues long. The germline V gene has CDR1 SNHLY and CDR2 FYNNEI. V was cut by 8 bases and J by 1 base, with 11 bases left in between. The CDR3 loop is CASLMGIQETQYF. The CDR3 DNA reads as TGTGCCAGCTTAATGGGTATCCAAGAGACCCAGTACTTC. Together with reference TRBV2 and TRBJ2-5, the CDR3 gives the full variable domain: EPEVTQTPSHQVTQMGQEVILRCVPISNHLYFYWYRQILGQKVEFLVSFYNNEISEKSEIFDDQFSVERPDGSNFTLKIRSTKLEDSAMYFCASLMGIQETQYFGPGTRLLVL.

This clonotype was recorded many times. This rearrangement joins TRBV20-1 to TRBJ2-5, with D uncertain. CDR3 length: 14 residues. Germline V gene sequence: CDR1 DFQATT, CDR2 SNEGSKA (reference sequence). Trimming took 0 bases from V and 5 from J, leaving 13 bases between them. The CDR3 protein is CSARDMGIRETQYF. The CDR3 DNA reads as TGCAGTGCTAGAGATATGGGTATCCGGGAGACCCAGTACTTC.

The chain links TRBV5-1 to TRBJ2-7, with D possibly TRBD1 on 5 matching bases. This CDR3 has 14 amino acids. The V gene lost 5 bases and the J gene lost 5 bases, with 17 bases spanning the gap. The V gene's germline CDR1 is SGHRS and CDR2 YFSETQ. The chain's CDR3 is CASRIGQGVHEQYF. In DNA form, the CDR3 reads TGCGCCAGCAGAATAGGGCAGGGTGTCCACGAGCAGTACTTC.

This clonotype showed up many times. The chain uses TRBV14 and TRBJ1-1; D gene uncertain. The V and J ends lost 10 bases and 1 base respectively, with 7 bases between them. The germline V gene encodes CDR1 SGHDN and CDR2 FVKESK. The CDR3 is made up of 11 amino acids. For the CDR3, the DNA is TGTGCCACGGCGTCGAACACTGAAGCTTTCTTT. It specifies CATASNTEAFF.

At least ten counts were recorded for this clonotype. The chain recombines TRBV15 with TRBJ1-4; 9 nucleotides line up with TRBD1. This CDR3 has 15 amino acids. Unmatched junction bases numbered 6, after V lost 0 bases and J lost 10 bases. Germline V CDR1 and CDR2: LNHNV, YYDKDF (reference sequence). This chain's CDR3 is CATSREQGAVGKLFF. CDR3 in DNA: TGTGCCACCAGCAGAGAACAGGGGGCTGTAGGAAAACTGTTTTTT.

This chain connects TRBV7-9 to TRBJ2-7, with 11 bases matching TRBD1. Germline assignment: CDR1 SEHNR and CDR2 FQNEAQ (reference sequence). V was pared by 5 bases and J by 5 bases, with 8 bases of the junction left unmatched. The length of the CDR3 is 15 residues. CDR3 nucleotides: TGTGCCAGCAGCCCGGACAGGGGGCGGCCCCACGAGCAGTACTTC. Translation gives CASSPDRGRPHEQYF.

This clonotype came up many times. DNA for the CDR3: TGTGCCAGCAGCCAAGATCATCAGTCAGTGAATGGCTACACCTTC. Translating it yields CASSQDHQSVNGYTF. The chain is built from TRBV14 and TRBJ1-2; no firm D call. The CDR3 extends over 15 amino acids. Germline V gene sequence: CDR1 SGHDN, CDR2 FVKESK. V dropped 0 bases and J dropped 6 bases, with 14 bases sitting between them. The full variable domain, its missing parts supplied by reference TRBV14 and TRBJ1-2, is EAGVTQFPSHSVIEKGQTVTLRCDPISGHDNLYWYRRVMGKEIKFLLHFVKESKQDESGMPNNRFLAERTGGTYSTLKVQPAELEDSGVYFCASSQDHQSVNGYTFGSGTRLTVV.

With respect to this clonotype: At one boundary the junction diverges from the germline segment, which might be a read error. The chain couples TRBV5-1 to TRBJ2-6, with 7 positions matching TRBD1. This CDR3 comprises 16 residues. Germline V gives CDR1 SGHRS, CDR2 YFSETQ. The CDR3 nucleotides are TGCGCCAGCAGCTGGTATCTCAGAGGACAGGCTAACCGAGGGGCTTTC. It encodes CASSWYLRGQANRGAF.

The V and J genes are TRBV7-2 and TRBJ1-2; no clear D gene. Germline V gives CDR1 SGHTA, CDR2 FQGNSA. Deletions cut 2 bases from V and 4 bases from J, with 8 bases between. This CDR3 is built from 13 residues. The CDR3 coding sequence is TGTGCCAGCAGCTTACGGAACGGCTATGGCTACACCTTC. Its translation: CASSLRNGYGYTF.

The gene calls are TRBV2 and TRBJ2-6; D unresolved. V was trimmed by 6 bases and J by 5 bases, leaving 8 bases between them. Germline assignment: CDR1 SNHLY and CDR2 FYNNEI. The CDR3 is 13 residues long. In nucleotides, the CDR3 is TGTGCCAGCAGCCGTCAGCGGGCCAACGTCCTGACTTTC. Residues: CASSRQRANVLTF.

This clonotype was found a few times. The gene calls are TRBV29-1 and TRBJ1-1; unclear D gene. Looked up from germline, CDR1 is SQVTM and CDR2 is ANQGSEA. V shed 4 bases and J shed 5 bases, with 8 bases lying between them. The CDR3 extends over 11 amino acids. The CDR3 nucleotides are TGCAGCGTTGCTTTAAGGACTGAAGCTTTCTTT. This translates into CSVALRTEAFF. Based on the CDR3 plus reference TRBV29-1 and TRBJ1-1, the full variable domain is SAVISQKPSRDICQRGTSLTIQCQVDSQVTMMFWYRQQPGQSLTLIATANQGSEATYESGFVIDKFPISRPNLTFSTLTVSNMSPEDSSIYLCSVALRTEAFFGQGTRLTVV.

V and J are TRBV2 and TRBJ1-1, with 9 bases identical to TRBD1. This CDR3 has 14 amino acids. The germline V gene has CDR1 SNHLY and CDR2 FYNNEI. V trimming: 6 bases; J trimming: 2 bases; junction bases outside the gene matches: 4. The CDR3 nucleotides read TGTGCCAGCAGAAAGGGACAGGGAAACACTGAAGCTTTCTTT. Its translation is CASRKGQGNTEAFF.